This T cell receptor beta chain was found in a study of human T cells and chemical hapten exposure. Whole-study findings and limits: TCRs whose frequency exceeded 1 in 1000 remained the same following DPC sensitization.

For this clonotype: Antigen specificity is unknown.

Germline values: CDR1 DFQATT, CDR2 SNEGSKA (reference sequence). This CDR3 contains 14 residues. With V trimmed by 1 base and J by 4 bases, 6 bases remained unmatched. Blood, whole and unfractionated, served as the source for total RNA extraction. Separate cDNA molecules received unique molecular identifiers, which the library attached to them. In the authors' methods: Sample TCR totals centred on a median of around 100,000, ranging about 23,224 to 690,600. Via MiXCR, TCRdb re-called the 5' RACE reads, giving one row per CDR3 protein. The V and J calls reflect TCRdb's pipeline rather than the authors' work. The sample consists of around 82,000 distinct CDR3 sequences, approximately 7.7% of them appearing once.

This TCR was sampled from a male donor in good health. The chain joins TRBV20-1 to TRBJ1-2, with 7 bases identical to TRBD1. The CDR3 is CSARGYRGGYGYTF. The CDR3 DNA sequence: TGCAGTGCTAGAGGTTACAGGGGTGGCTATGGCTACACCTTC.